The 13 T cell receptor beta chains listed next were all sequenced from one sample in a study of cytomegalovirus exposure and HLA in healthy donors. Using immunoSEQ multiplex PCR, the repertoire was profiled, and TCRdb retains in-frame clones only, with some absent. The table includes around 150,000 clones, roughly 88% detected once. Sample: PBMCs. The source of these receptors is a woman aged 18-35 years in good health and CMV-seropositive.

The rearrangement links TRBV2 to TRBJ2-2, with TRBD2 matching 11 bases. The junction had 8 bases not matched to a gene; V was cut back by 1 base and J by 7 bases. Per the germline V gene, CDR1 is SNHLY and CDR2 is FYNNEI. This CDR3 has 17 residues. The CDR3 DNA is TGTGCCAGCAGTGAAGGGTTAGCGGGGGGGCCTGGCGGGGAGCTGTTTTTT. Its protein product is CASSEGLAGGPGGELFF.

This chain's CDR3 is CASSLISSGVSGANVLTF. DNA of the CDR3: TGTGCCAGCAGCCTTATATCTAGCGGGGTTTCTGGGGCCAACGTCCTGACTTTC. V usage is TRBV7-6 and J usage is TRBJ2-6, with TRBD2 matching over 9 bases. The germline V gene encodes CDR1 SGHVS and CDR2 FNYEAQ. The CDR3 totals 18 residues. The V segment lost 5 bases and the J segment 1 base; nucleotides outside the gene matches: 9. Full variable domain (missing parts from reference TRBV7-6 and TRBJ2-6): GAGVSQSPRYKVTKRGQDVALRCDPISGHVSLYWYRQALGQGPEFLTYFNYEAQQDKSGLPNDRFSAERPEGSISTLTIQRTEQRDSAMYRCASSLISSGVSGANVLTFGAGSRLTVL.

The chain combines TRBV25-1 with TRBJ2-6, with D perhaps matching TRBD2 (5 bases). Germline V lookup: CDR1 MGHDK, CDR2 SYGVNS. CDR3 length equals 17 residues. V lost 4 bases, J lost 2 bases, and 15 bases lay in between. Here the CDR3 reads CASSAGFGPAGANVLTF. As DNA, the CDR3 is TGTGCCAGCAGTGCGGGATTCGGTCCGGCTGGGGCCAACGTCCTGACTTTC.

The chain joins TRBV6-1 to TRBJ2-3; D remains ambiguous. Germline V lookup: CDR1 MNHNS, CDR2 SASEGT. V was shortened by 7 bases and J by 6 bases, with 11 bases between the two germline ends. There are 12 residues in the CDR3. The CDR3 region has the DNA TGTGCCAGCAACGTTAGACTGGATACGCAGTATTTT. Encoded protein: CASNVRLDTQYF.

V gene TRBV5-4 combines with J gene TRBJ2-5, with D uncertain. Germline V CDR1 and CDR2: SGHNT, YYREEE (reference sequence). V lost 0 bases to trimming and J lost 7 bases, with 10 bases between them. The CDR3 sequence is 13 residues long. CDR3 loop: CASSLDSSGTQYF. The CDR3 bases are TGTGCCAGCAGCTTGGACTCATCAGGGACCCAGTACTTC.

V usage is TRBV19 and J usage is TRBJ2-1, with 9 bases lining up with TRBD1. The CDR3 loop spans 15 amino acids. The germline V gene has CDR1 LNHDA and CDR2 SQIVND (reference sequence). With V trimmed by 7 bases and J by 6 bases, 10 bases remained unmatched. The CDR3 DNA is TGTGCCAGTAAGCTTGGGACAGGGTCCCTCAATGAGCAGTTCTTC. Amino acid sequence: CASKLGTGSLNEQFF.

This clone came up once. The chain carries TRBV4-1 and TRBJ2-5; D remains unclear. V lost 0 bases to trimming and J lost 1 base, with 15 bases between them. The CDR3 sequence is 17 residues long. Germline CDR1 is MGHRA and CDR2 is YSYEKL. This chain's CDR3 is CASSQERGVLGQETQYF. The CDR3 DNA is TGCGCCAGCAGCCAAGAGCGAGGAGTCCTGGGCCAAGAGACCCAGTACTTC.

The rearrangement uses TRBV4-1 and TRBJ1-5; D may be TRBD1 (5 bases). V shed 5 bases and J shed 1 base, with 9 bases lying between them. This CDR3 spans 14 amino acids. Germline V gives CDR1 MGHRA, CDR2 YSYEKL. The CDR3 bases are TGCGCCAGCAGCAAGGAGGGGAGCAATCAGCCCCAGCATTTT. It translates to CASSKEGSNQPQHF.

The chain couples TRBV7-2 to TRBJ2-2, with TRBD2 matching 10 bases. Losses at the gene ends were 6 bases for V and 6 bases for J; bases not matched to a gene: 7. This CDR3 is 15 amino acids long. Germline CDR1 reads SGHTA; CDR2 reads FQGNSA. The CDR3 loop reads CASRSTSGAPGELFF. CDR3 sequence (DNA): TGTGCCAGCAGGAGTACTAGCGGGGCCCCCGGGGAGCTGTTTTTT. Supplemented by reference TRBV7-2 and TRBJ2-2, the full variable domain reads GAGVSQSPSNKVTEKGKDVELRCDPISGHTALYWYRQSLGQGLEFLIYFQGNSAPDKSGLPSDRFSAERTGGSVSTLTIQRTQQEDSAVYLCASRSTSGAPGELFFGEGSRLTVL.

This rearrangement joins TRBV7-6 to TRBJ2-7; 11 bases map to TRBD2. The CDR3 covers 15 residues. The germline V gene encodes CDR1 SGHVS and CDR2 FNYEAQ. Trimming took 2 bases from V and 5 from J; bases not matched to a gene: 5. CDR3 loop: CASSLTSGSFNEQYF. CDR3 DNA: TGTGCCAGCAGCTTAACTAGCGGGAGTTTCAACGAGCAGTACTTC.

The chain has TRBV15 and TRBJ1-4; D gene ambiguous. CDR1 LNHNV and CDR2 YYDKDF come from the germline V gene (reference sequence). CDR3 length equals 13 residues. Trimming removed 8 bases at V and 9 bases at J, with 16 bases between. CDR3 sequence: CATGETREKKLFF. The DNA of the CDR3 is TGTGCCACCGGTGAAACTCGGGAGAAAAAACTGTTTTTT.

The CDR3 region is CASSELLIAGGQDGYTF. The CDR3 DNA reads TGTGCCAGCAGTGAATTACTGATTGCCGGGGGGCAGGATGGCTACACCTTC. The rearrangement joins TRBV2 to TRBJ1-2; maybe TRBD1 (6 bases). In germline, CDR1 is SNHLY, CDR2 FYNNEI. The CDR3 has 17 amino acids. V was trimmed by 2 bases and J by 6 bases, leaving 22 bases between them.

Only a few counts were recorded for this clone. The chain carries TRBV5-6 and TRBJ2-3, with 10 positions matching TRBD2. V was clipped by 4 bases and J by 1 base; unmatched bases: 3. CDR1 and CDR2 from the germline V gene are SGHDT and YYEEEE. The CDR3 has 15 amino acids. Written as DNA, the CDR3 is TGTGCCAGCAGCCCCGGGACTAGCGGCACAGATACGCAGTATTTT. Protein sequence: CASSPGTSGTDTQYF.